This T cell receptor (beta chain) is from a study of human T cells and chemical hapten exposure. A single record per CDR3 protein comes from TCRdb applying MiXCR to the RACE reads. The top ten clones hold 1.4% of a sample with approximately 73,000 distinct CDR3 sequences, approximately 10% of them seen once. Time point of the sample: patch test 1, 2 weeks after DPC sensitization. Sample treatment: therapeutic diphenylcyclopropenone sensitization with weekly scalp DPC. Germline CDR1 and CDR2: SGHKS and YYEKEE (reference sequence). This CDR3 is 15 amino acids long. The V segment lost 4 bases and the J segment 0 bases; nucleotides outside the gene matches: 4.

This TCR was recovered from a woman between 50 and 59 years old with alopecia areata. Some clones in this sample may be carry-over from other donors' samples. The source was whole blood, collected in connection with sensitization to the hapten diphenylcyclopropenone (DPC). The rearrangement joins TRBV5-5 to TRBJ2-1; 7 nucleotides agree with TRBD2. CDR3 in DNA: TGTGCCAGCAGCCTGGGACTACCCTCCTACAATGAGCAGTTCTTC. It specifies CASSLGLPSYNEQFF.